One TCR beta chain is described in this entry. Its antigen is currently unknown. V was pared by 5 bases and J by 0 bases, with 17 bases between. The CDR3 extends over 17 amino acids. CDR1 is SGHTA and CDR2 is FQGNSA in the germline V gene. These data are taken from a study of blood T cells in healthy people across ages. Study-level findings and limits: Among T cells, TCR beta diversity per million cells dropped roughly linearly as age rose. The long-lived group displayed more naive CD4+ cells, plus higher diversity, than the aged donors did.

Combining a sample-barcoded 5' primer with a J-beta primer mix, a second PCR ran for roughly 6 to 11 cycles. From the 5' RACE reads, TCRdb called clonotypes with MiXCR, one entry per CDR3 protein. The sample lists 1.5 million to 2 million distinct CDR3 sequences; 49% were seen once. The sequenced sample was blood. The J gene is TRBJ2-1, the V gene TRBV7-2, with D perhaps assigned TRBD1 or TRBD2 (5 bases each). The origin of this receptor is a woman aged 40 to 50 in good health. CDR3 sequence reads: CASSPIGAGRSYNEQFF. The CDR3 bases are TGTGCCAGCAGCCCGATCGGGGCAGGGCGCTCCTACAATGAGCAGTTCTTC.